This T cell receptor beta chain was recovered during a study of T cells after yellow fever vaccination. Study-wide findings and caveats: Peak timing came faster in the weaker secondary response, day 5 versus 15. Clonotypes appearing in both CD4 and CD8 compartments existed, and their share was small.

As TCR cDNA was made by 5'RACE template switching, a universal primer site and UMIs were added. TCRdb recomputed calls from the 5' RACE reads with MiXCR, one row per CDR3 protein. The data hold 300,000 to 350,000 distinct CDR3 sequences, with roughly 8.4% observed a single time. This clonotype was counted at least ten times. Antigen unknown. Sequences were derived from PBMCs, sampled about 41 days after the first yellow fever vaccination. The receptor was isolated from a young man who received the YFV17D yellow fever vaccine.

This CDR3 is CASSRGLAGNEQFF. The CDR3 nucleotides are TGCGCCAGCAGCCGGGGACTAGCAGGCAATGAGCAGTTCTTC. This chain connects TRBV5-1 to TRBJ2-1; 9 bases agree with TRBD2. The CDR3 has 14 residues. The V and J ends lost 4 bases and 6 bases, in that order; junction bases with no gene match: 5. Germline CDR1 reads SGHRS; CDR2 reads YFSETQ.